These 26 T cell receptor beta chains originate from one sample sequenced in a study of cytomegalovirus exposure and HLA in healthy donors. Both 60 Vbeta primers and 13 Jbeta primers went into the PCR. Repertoires were generated with immunoSEQ multiplex PCR, while TCRdb's copy carries only in-frame clones and drops some. The table includes 150,000 to 200,000 clones, roughly 78% detected once. The sequenced sample was PBMCs. Receptor source: a woman aged 45-60 years in good health and CMV-seropositive.

This clone occurred once. The V gene is TRBV11-2, the J gene TRBJ2-7; D ambiguous. The CDR3 runs to 13 residues. Germline V lookup: CDR1 SGHAT, CDR2 FQNNGV. Deletions cut 2 bases from V and 1 base from J, with 6 bases between. The CDR3 coding sequence is TGTGCCAGCAGCTTAACGAGTTCCTACGAGCAGTACTTC. This sequence encodes CASSLTSSYEQYF.

The V call is TRBV15, the J call TRBJ1-3, with D maybe TRBD1 (6 bases). Germline CDR1 is LNHNV and CDR2 is YYDKDF (reference sequence). This CDR3 has 13 amino acids. V lost 5 bases to trimming and J lost 4 bases, with 9 bases between them. The CDR3 sequence is CATSLGTGNTIYF. The CDR3 nucleotides read TGTGCCACCAGCTTGGGGACAGGAAACACCATATATTTT.

This clone showed up just a few times. V is TRBV4-1 and J is TRBJ1-5; 7 nucleotides align to TRBD1. The length of the CDR3 is 17 residues. V gave up 1 base and J gave up 4 bases; unmatched junction bases: 10. Germline V gene lookup returns CDR1 MGHRA and CDR2 YSYEKL. CDR3 loop: CASSQVPAAGGNQPQHF. CDR3 in DNA: TGCGCCAGCAGCCAAGTTCCCGCCGCAGGGGGGAATCAGCCCCAGCATTTT.

The V and J genes are TRBV7-3 and TRBJ1-2; 7 bases are shared with TRBD1. This CDR3 is built from 13 residues. Germline loops: CDR1 SGHTA, CDR2 FQGTGA. J gave up 9 bases and V 5 bases, and 9 bases lay outside the gene matches. This chain's CDR3 is CASSPTGDKSYTF. The CDR3 nucleotides read TGTGCCAGCAGCCCCACAGGGGATAAGAGCTACACCTTC.

The rearrangement uses TRBV7-3 and TRBJ2-3; D unresolved. Germline loops: CDR1 SGHTA, CDR2 FQGTGA. V was cut by 5 bases and J by 4 bases, with 10 bases left in between. The CDR3 loop spans 13 amino acids. The CDR3 sequence is CASSRGDADTQYF. The CDR3, as DNA: TGTGCCAGCAGCCGAGGAGACGCAGATACGCAGTATTTT.

The chain couples TRBV10-3 to TRBJ2-3, with D hard to call. Germline CDR1 reads ENHRY; CDR2 reads SYGVKD. V was pared by 4 bases and J by 5 bases, with 4 bases between. This CDR3 region has 11 residues. CDR3 protein: CAISVKDTQYF. DNA of the CDR3: TGTGCCATCAGTGTAAAAGATACGCAGTATTTT.

This chain uses TRBV15 with TRBJ2-5, with D uncertain. CDR3 length: 15 amino acids. CDR1 is LNHNV and CDR2 is YYDKDF in the germline V gene (reference sequence). The V end lost 0 bases, the J end lost 1 base, and 9 bases lay between the germline ends. CDR3 sequence reads: CATSRDPSSQETQYF. CDR3 sequence (DNA): TGTGCCACCAGCAGAGATCCGAGCTCCCAAGAGACCCAGTACTTC.

The table lists this clone with a few counts. The chain joins TRBV9 to TRBJ2-3, with D possibly TRBD2 on 6 matching bases. The germline V and J ends were trimmed by 0 bases and 2 bases, with 10 bases remaining between them. Germline-derived CDR1 and CDR2 are SGDLS and YYNGEE. This CDR3 has 15 amino acids. The chain's CDR3 is CASSVGGALTDTQYF. CDR3 bases: TGTGCCAGCAGCGTAGGCGGGGCTCTCACAGATACGCAGTATTTT. Using reference TRBV9 and TRBJ2-3 for the parts outside the CDR3, the full variable domain is DSGVTQTPKHLITATGQRVTLRCSPRSGDLSVYWYQQSLDQGLQFLIQYYNGEERAKGNILERFSAQQFPDLHSELNLSSLELGDSALYFCASSVGGALTDTQYFGPGTRLTVL.

This clone occurred a few times. V is TRBV19 and J is TRBJ2-2; 8 positions match TRBD1. Germline loops: CDR1 LNHDA, CDR2 SQIVND (reference sequence). V lost 8 bases and J lost 4; bases outside the gene matches: 3. CDR3 size: 13 residues. CDR3 sequence (DNA): TGTGCCAGTCAGGGGGCGGGCACCGGGGAGCTGTTTTTT. Translation: CASQGAGTGELFF.

This chain links TRBV30 with TRBJ1-5; unclear D gene. CDR3 length: 13 residues. Germline V lookup: CDR1 GTSNPN, CDR2 SVGIG (reference sequence). V was clipped by 3 bases and J by 0 bases, with 6 bases between them. CDR3 region: CAWRRDSNQPQHF. The CDR3 bases are TGTGCCTGGAGGAGAGATAGCAATCAGCCCCAGCATTTT.

J is TRBJ2-1 and V is TRBV6-4; no reliable D call. This CDR3 is built from 17 residues. Trimming shortened V by 0 bases and J by 0 bases, and 12 bases separated the two germline ends. CDR1 is MRHNA, CDR2 SNTAGT, per germline. The CDR3 is CASSDSPGMSSYNEQFF. The CDR3 bases are TGTGCCAGCAGTGACTCTCCAGGCATGAGCTCCTACAATGAGCAGTTCTTC.

The V gene is TRBV29-1, the J gene TRBJ1-4; 8 bases are shared with TRBD1. V trimming: 4 bases; J trimming: 5 bases; junction bases outside the gene matches: 3. Germline CDR1 reads SQVTM; CDR2 reads ANQGSEA. CDR3 length: 13 residues. CDR3 region: CSVGDRTNEKLFF. The CDR3 region has the DNA TGCAGCGTTGGGGACAGGACGAATGAAAAACTGTTTTTT.

CDR3 sequence: CASERGFTDTQYF. CDR3 sequence (DNA): TGTGCCAGCGAGCGGGGCTTCACAGATACGCAGTATTTT. The chain joins TRBV5-6 to TRBJ2-3; the match to TRBD2 covers 7 bases. The CDR3 is made up of 13 amino acids. CDR1 and CDR2 from the germline V gene are SGHDT and YYEEEE. V lost 7 bases, J lost 2 bases, and 4 bases stayed unmatched.

J is TRBJ1-6 and V is TRBV6-5, with a weak D call TRBD1 (5 bases). V was cut by 2 bases and J by 8 bases, with 10 bases left in between. There are 14 residues in the CDR3. CDR1 is MNHEY and CDR2 is SVGAGI in the germline V gene. The CDR3, as DNA: TGTGCCAGCAGTTACCGACAGTTTTATTCACCCCTCCACTTT. Its translation is CASSYRQFYSPLHF.

J is TRBJ2-6 and V is TRBV19, with D possibly matching TRBD1 (5 bases). CDR3 length: 17 amino acids. Germline V gene sequence: CDR1 LNHDA, CDR2 SQIVND (reference sequence). V lost 6 bases and J 0 bases, leaving 15 bases between the germline ends. The CDR3 sequence: CASSGSGSSSGANVLTF. The CDR3 DNA reads TGTGCCAGTAGCGGCTCAGGGTCGAGCTCTGGGGCCAACGTCCTGACTTTC.

The DNA for the CDR3 is TGTGCCAGCAGCACTAGTCTCGAGCAGTACTTC. This encodes CASSTSLEQYF. The J gene is TRBJ2-7, the V gene TRBV6-6; D may be TRBD2 (5 bases). Trimming removed 6 bases from V and 6 bases from J, with 9 bases in between. CDR3 length equals 11 residues. The V gene's germline CDR1 is MNHNY and CDR2 SVGAGI (reference sequence).

The rearrangement uses TRBV6-6 and TRBJ2-5; 11 nucleotides align to TRBD2. Trimming removed 5 bases from V and 3 bases from J; junction bases left unmatched: 8. CDR3 size: 16 residues. Germline assignment: CDR1 MNHNY and CDR2 SVGAGI (reference sequence). CDR3 sequence: CASSPKIAGGKETQYF. The CDR3 nucleotides read TGTGCCAGCAGTCCTAAGATAGCGGGGGGGAAAGAGACCCAGTACTTC.

The V gene is TRBV7-9, the J gene TRBJ1-2; D not certain. Between the trimmed V and J ends, which lost 1 base and 5 bases, there was a span of 14 bases. This CDR3 has 15 amino acids. CDR1 and CDR2 from the germline V gene are SEHNR and FQNEAQ (reference sequence). The CDR3: CASSLVWKGEYGYTF. As DNA, the CDR3 is TGTGCCAGCAGCTTAGTCTGGAAAGGAGAGTATGGCTACACCTTC.

This clone has more than one count but fewer than ten. The chain has TRBV6-1 and TRBJ1-5; D unclear. CDR1 is MNHNS and CDR2 is SASEGT in the germline V gene. The length of the CDR3 is 15 residues. V was cut by 0 bases and J by 4 bases, with 10 bases left in between. CDR3 coding DNA: TGTGCCAGCAGTGAAGCTGGGTCTAGGAATCAGCCCCAGCATTTT. Protein: CASSEAGSRNQPQHF.

This chain connects TRBV30 to TRBJ2-3; D might be TRBD1 (5 bases). The CDR3 contains 14 residues. Trimming stripped 0 bases from V and 9 bases from J, with 16 bases between. From germline, CDR1 is GTSNPN and CDR2 SVGIG (reference sequence). CDR3 sequence reads: CAWSVNLRSGTQYF. CDR3 bases: TGTGCCTGGAGTGTGAACCTTAGATCAGGGACGCAGTATTTT.

The V call is TRBV5-6, the J call TRBJ1-6; no firm D call. V lost 0 bases to trimming and J lost 6 bases, with 4 bases between them. This CDR3 has 13 residues. The V gene's germline CDR1 is SGHDT and CDR2 YYEEEE. CDR3 sequence reads: CASSLAGNSPLHF. The CDR3 bases are TGTGCCAGCAGCTTGGCAGGTAATTCACCCCTCCACTTT.

The J gene is TRBJ2-1, the V gene TRBV5-1, with a weak D call TRBD1 (5 bases). Germline CDR1 and CDR2: SGHRS and YFSETQ. CDR3 length equals 12 residues. The germline V and J ends were trimmed by 0 bases and 12 bases, with 10 bases remaining between them. For the CDR3, the DNA is TGCGCCAGCAGCTTGGAGGGGTCGGGGCAGTTCTTC. Protein sequence: CASSLEGSGQFF.

This clone was seen a single time. The chain combines TRBV2 with TRBJ2-2; no reliable D call. Between the trimmed V and J ends, which lost 6 bases and 6 bases, there was a span of 17 bases. The CDR3 extends over 15 amino acids. CDR1 and CDR2 (germline): SNHLY, FYNNEI. The CDR3 bases are TGTGCCAGCAGACCCGATGCGGCTGCCGCCGGGGAGCTGTTTTTT. Protein sequence: CASRPDAAAAGELFF.

This clone was counted a single time. This chain uses TRBV30 with TRBJ1-1; D ambiguous. Germline CDR1 and CDR2: GTSNPN and SVGIG (reference sequence). The CDR3 runs 13 residues. Trimming stripped 8 bases from V and 7 bases from J, with 20 bases between. The CDR3 nucleotides read TGTGCCCGTCGGAGCAAAGCGTCCTATGAAGCTTTCTTT. Protein: CARRSKASYEAFF.

The rearrangement joins TRBV6-5 to TRBJ2-2; TRBD2 aligns across 8 bases. Per the germline V gene, CDR1 is MNHEY and CDR2 is SVGAGI. This CDR3 comprises 15 residues. Losses at the gene ends were 6 bases for V and 0 bases for J; bases not matched to a gene: 3. CDR3 sequence: CASSHGGANTGELFF. In DNA form, the CDR3 reads TGTGCCAGCAGCCACGGGGGGGCGAACACCGGGGAGCTGTTTTTT.

The chain uses TRBV10-3 and TRBJ2-3, with D tentatively TRBD2 (6 bases). The germline V gene has CDR1 ENHRY and CDR2 SYGVKD. This CDR3 spans 13 amino acids. V lost 6 bases, J lost 6 bases, and 13 bases lay in between. The chain's CDR3 is CAIRGTSGDTQYF. The CDR3 nucleotides read TGTGCCATCAGGGGGACTTCCGGGGATACGCAGTATTTT.